Presented here are 30 T cell receptor beta chains from one specimen sequenced in a study of shared clonotypes between healthy human individuals. The protocol was immunoSEQ multiplex PCR, while the TCRdb copy is restricted to in-frame clones and leaves out a portion. The table lists around 2,000,000 clones, about 93% of them singletons. Terminally differentiated effector memory CD45RA+ cells were excluded by CCR7 positive selection of CD45RO-negative cells. The sequencing sample was made of naive CD8+ T cells from PBMCs. The source is a man aged 18 to 29 in good health. Some clones in this sample may be carry-over from other donors' samples.

V and J are TRBV19 and TRBJ2-5; TRBD2 aligns across 7 bases. V lost 6 bases, J lost 5 bases, and 9 bases stayed unmatched. CDR3 length equals 14 residues. Germline CDR1 reads LNHDA; CDR2 reads SQIVND (reference sequence). CDR3 sequence: CASRLRGGMETQYF. The CDR3 region has the DNA TGTGCCAGTAGATTACGGGGAGGGATGGAGACCCAGTACTTC.

This chain joins TRBV4-2 and TRBJ2-1; 8 nucleotides agree with TRBD2. Per germline, CDR1 LGHNA and CDR2 YNFKEQ. Losses at the gene ends were 1 base for V and 6 bases for J; bases not matched to a gene: 14. The CDR3 has 18 residues. Here the CDR3 DNA reads TGTGCCAGCAGCCAAGGGGGACTAGATTCTGCAAGAGGCAATGAGCAGTTCTTC. Its protein is CASSQGGLDSARGNEQFF.

This clone was counted only a few times. The rearrangement joins TRBV6-6 to TRBJ1-2; D call uncertain. Trimming left V 7 bases short and J 8 bases short, with 17 bases between. Per germline, CDR1 MNHNY and CDR2 SVGAGI (reference sequence). This CDR3 comprises 13 residues. Written as DNA, the CDR3 is TGTGCCAGCACCGTTAAAGGGCCGGACGGCTACACCTTC. It yields the protein CASTVKGPDGYTF.

The chain uses TRBV6-6 and TRBJ1-2; 7 positions agree with TRBD1. CDR3 length equals 15 residues. Germline-derived CDR1 and CDR2 are MNHNY and SVGAGI (reference sequence). The J segment lost 5 bases and the V segment lost 5 bases, leaving 11 bases of the junction unmatched. In DNA form, the CDR3 reads TGTGCCAGCAGTCACCTCCAGGACAGGTTTTATGGCTACACCTTC. This gives the protein CASSHLQDRFYGYTF.

V and J are TRBV7-9 and TRBJ2-1, with a weak D call TRBD2 (5 bases). CDR3 length: 16 residues. V gave up 5 bases and J gave up 5 bases, with 19 bases separating them. From germline, CDR1 is SEHNR and CDR2 FQNEAQ (reference sequence). Written as DNA, the CDR3 is TGTGCCAGCAGCCTGATTCCCTTCGTGAGGGACAATGAGCAGTTCTTC. The encoded protein is CASSLIPFVRDNEQFF. The full variable domain, completed using reference TRBV7-9 and TRBJ2-1, is DTGVSQNPRHKITKRGQNVTFRCDPISEHNRLYWYRQTLGQGPEFLTYFQNEAQLEKSRLLSDRFSAERPKGSFSTLEIQRTEQGDSAMYLCASSLIPFVRDNEQFFGPGTRLTVL.

V and J are TRBV19 and TRBJ2-2; 8 bases line up with TRBD2. V lost 5 bases to trimming and J lost 2 bases; unmatched junction nucleotides: 16. This CDR3 contains 19 residues. In germline, CDR1 is LNHDA, CDR2 SQIVND (reference sequence). The CDR3 bases are TGTGCCAGTAGTCTACAAACCCTTAAGGGACTAGATAACACCGGGGAGCTGTTTTTT. It is translated as CASSLQTLKGLDNTGELFF.

A single count supports this clone. The chain joins TRBV18 to TRBJ2-1; 7 bases are shared with TRBD2. The CDR3 totals 16 residues. After removal of 10 bases from V and 7 bases from J, the junction contained 19 bases not matched to a gene. Germline V CDR1 and CDR2: KGHSH, LQKENI. DNA for the CDR3: TGTGCCAACTCGGGTGGCCCTGGCGGGAGTGAGAATGAGCAGTTCTTC. It specifies CANSGGPGGSENEQFF.

A word on this clone: Other DNA sequences in this specimen translate into the identical CDR3. The V call is TRBV27, the J call TRBJ2-7; D may be TRBD1 (5 bases). This CDR3 is built from 13 residues. Germline-derived CDR1 and CDR2 are MNHEY and SMNVEV (reference sequence). Trimming took off 3 bases at V and 1 base at J, with 7 bases between the two ends. CDR3 sequence reads: CASSLTASYEQYF. The CDR3 nucleotides read TGTGCCAGCAGTTTGACAGCTTCCTACGAGCAGTACTTC.

The genes are TRBV27 and TRBJ2-7; possible D gene TRBD1, 5 bases. This CDR3 is 14 amino acids long. Germline V CDR1 and CDR2: MNHEY, SMNVEV (reference sequence). Trimming stripped 4 bases from V and 0 bases from J, with 10 bases between. The CDR3 DNA sequence: TGTGCCAGCAGTTCCCAGGGTAACTCCTACGAGCAGTACTTC. Its translation: CASSSQGNSYEQYF.

The rearrangement uses TRBV5-5 and TRBJ2-1, with TRBD2 matching 9 bases. Germline V gene sequence: CDR1 SGHKS, CDR2 YYEKEE (reference sequence). The J segment lost 4 bases and the V segment lost 2 bases, leaving 7 bases of the junction unmatched. The length of the CDR3 is 16 residues. As DNA, the CDR3 is TGTGCCAGCAGCTTTAGGGCTAGCGGGGAATACAATGAGCAGTTCTTC. It codes for CASSFRASGEYNEQFF. Drawing the rest from reference TRBV5-5 and TRBJ2-1, the complete variable domain is DAGVTQSPTHLIKTRGQQVTLRCSPISGHKSVSWYQQVLGQGPQFIFQYYEKEERGRGNFPDRFSARQFPNYSSELNVNALLLGDSALYLCASSFRASGEYNEQFFGPGTRLTVL.

The chain uses TRBV29-1 and TRBJ2-7; no clear D gene. The germline V and J ends were trimmed by 4 bases and 0 bases, with 10 bases remaining between them. The V gene's germline CDR1 is SQVTM and CDR2 ANQGSEA. The CDR3 sequence is 13 residues long. CDR3 DNA: TGCAGCGTTGCGACTGCAAGCTCCTACGAGCAGTACTTC. Protein product: CSVATASSYEQYF.

As regards this clone: Other DNA sequences in this specimen translate into the identical CDR3. This rearrangement joins TRBV5-6 to TRBJ2-7, with 8 nucleotides matching TRBD1. Germline CDR1 SGHDT, CDR2 YYEEEE. V trimming: 0 bases; J trimming: 3 bases; junction bases outside the gene matches: 2. This CDR3 spans 14 amino acids. The CDR3 spells CASSLGDRYYEQYF. In DNA, the CDR3 is TGTGCCAGCAGCTTGGGGGACAGGTACTACGAGCAGTACTTC.

This chain links TRBV6-6 with TRBJ2-7; D unresolved. Looked up from germline, CDR1 is MNHNY and CDR2 is SVGAGI (reference sequence). V lost 0 bases to trimming and J lost 3 bases, with 12 bases between them. The length of the CDR3 is 15 residues. CDR3: CASSYSDTENYEQYF. CDR3 DNA sequence: TGTGCCAGCAGTTACTCTGACACGGAAAACTACGAGCAGTACTTC.

The chain is built from TRBV18 and TRBJ2-7; no clear D. CDR1 is KGHSH and CDR2 is LQKENI in the germline V gene. Between the trimmed V and J ends, which lost 3 bases and 3 bases, there was a span of 6 bases. The CDR3 extends over 12 amino acids. CDR3 residues: CASSPIGYEQYF. The CDR3 DNA sequence: TGTGCCAGCTCACCGATCGGCTACGAGCAGTACTTC.

The rearrangement uses TRBV7-9 and TRBJ2-1; maybe TRBD2 (6 bases). The germline V and J ends were trimmed by 5 bases and 8 bases, with 13 bases remaining between them. The CDR3 runs to 13 residues. Germline V gene lookup returns CDR1 SEHNR and CDR2 FQNEAQ (reference sequence). CDR3 residues: CASSPGGNYEQFF. The CDR3 DNA sequence: TGTGCCAGCAGCCCTGGCGGGAACTATGAGCAGTTCTTC.

J is TRBJ2-2 and V is TRBV19; D call uncertain. The CDR3 is made up of 12 amino acids. In germline, CDR1 is LNHDA, CDR2 SQIVND (reference sequence). Deletions cut 8 bases from V and 4 bases from J, with 8 bases between. The DNA for the CDR3 is TGTGCCAGTGGAGTCGCCACCGGGGAGCTGTTTTTT. It codes for CASGVATGELFF.

The chain links TRBV7-9 to TRBJ2-5, with D maybe TRBD1 (6 bases). The CDR3 covers 14 residues. Germline V CDR1 and CDR2: SEHNR, FQNEAQ (reference sequence). Trimming took 4 bases from V and 5 from J, leaving 14 bases between them. CDR3 sequence (DNA): TGTGCCAGCAGCTCCCCAGGGGTCCGCGAGACCCAGTACTTC. Its translation: CASSSPGVRETQYF.

Turning to this clone: Other nucleotide sequences from this sample produce the same CDR3. V is TRBV5-1 and J is TRBJ1-5; D uncertain. CDR1 is SGHRS and CDR2 is YFSETQ in the germline V gene. V was pared by 1 base and J by 1 base, with 3 bases between. This CDR3 has 13 residues. DNA for the CDR3: TGCGCCAGCAGCTTGAACAGCAATCAGCCCCAGCATTTT. Residues: CASSLNSNQPQHF.

The V gene is TRBV19, the J gene TRBJ2-7, with TRBD1 matching over 9 bases. Germline V gives CDR1 LNHDA, CDR2 SQIVND (reference sequence). The CDR3 sequence is 16 residues long. J lost 5 bases, V lost 5 bases, and 13 bases had no gene match. CDR3 coding DNA: TGTGCCAGTAGTGAAGACAGGGGGGCTTTCCTCCACGAGCAGTACTTC. This sequence encodes CASSEDRGAFLHEQYF.

The count of this clone is one. The chain is built from TRBV27 and TRBJ2-1, with TRBD1 matching over 10 bases. The ends lost 5 bases at V and 4 bases at J; junction bases unmatched: 2. Germline values: CDR1 MNHEY, CDR2 SMNVEV (reference sequence). This CDR3 spans 14 amino acids. The CDR3 DNA sequence: TGTGCCAGCAGTACGGGACAGGGGTACAATGAGCAGTTCTTC. Its translation is CASSTGQGYNEQFF.

J is TRBJ2-7 and V is TRBV10-3; no reliable D call. Germline assignment: CDR1 ENHRY and CDR2 SYGVKD. CDR3 length: 14 residues. Trimming left V 4 bases short and J 0 bases short, with 10 bases between. The CDR3 region has the DNA TGTGCCATCAGTGTCATAGAGAGCTCCTACGAGCAGTACTTC. As protein: CAISVIESSYEQYF.

The sample holds a few counts of this clone. The CDR3 DNA reads TGCGCCAGCAGCGTGGCGACAGGCATGAACACTGAAGCTTTCTTT. Translating gives CASSVATGMNTEAFF. This sequence joins TRBV5-1 and TRBJ1-1; tentative D call: TRBD1 (6 bases). This CDR3 region has 15 residues. From germline, CDR1 is SGHRS and CDR2 YFSETQ. Trimming removed 4 bases at V and 0 bases at J, with 13 bases between.

The chain employs TRBV7-9 and TRBJ1-3, with D hard to call. The germline V and J ends were trimmed by 4 bases and 3 bases, with 19 bases remaining between them. The CDR3 is 17 residues long. The germline V gene has CDR1 SEHNR and CDR2 FQNEAQ (reference sequence). DNA of the CDR3: TGTGCCAGCAGCTCCCCGCGGGCGGCCGGTGGTGGAAACACCATATATTTT. This translates into CASSSPRAAGGGNTIYF.

Worth noting for this clone: Other nucleotide sequences from this sample produce the same CDR3. The CDR3 sequence: CASSQGQGAYGYTF. As DNA, the CDR3 is TGCGCCAGCAGCCAAGGGCAGGGGGCGTATGGCTACACCTTC. This chain joins TRBV4-3 and TRBJ1-2; 8 bases agree with TRBD1. The CDR3 spans 14 residues. The J segment lost 5 bases and the V segment lost 1 base, leaving 3 bases of the junction unmatched. Germline loops: CDR1 LGHNA, CDR2 YSLEER.

The rearrangement links TRBV4-3 to TRBJ2-7; D might be TRBD1 or TRBD2, each matching 5 bases. V was pared by 0 bases and J by 6 bases, with 18 bases between. The CDR3 runs 16 residues. Germline lookup yields CDR1 LGHNA and CDR2 YSLEER. In DNA, the CDR3 is TGCGCCAGCAGCCAAGACCATGGGCAGGGAGCAATCGAGCAGTACTTC. It encodes CASSQDHGQGAIEQYF.

The rearrangement joins TRBV6-1 to TRBJ2-5; D not certain. The V gene's germline CDR1 is MNHNS and CDR2 SASEGT. Trimming removed 2 bases from V and 5 bases from J, with 12 bases in between. This CDR3 region has 14 residues. CDR3 nucleotide sequence: TGTGCCAGCAGTGAAACTTCTACTTCGGAGACCCAGTACTTC. Translation gives CASSETSTSETQYF.

This sequence joins TRBV9 and TRBJ2-7; D not certain. The CDR3 is 15 residues long. The V gene's germline CDR1 is SGDLS and CDR2 YYNGEE. The V gene lost 0 bases and the J gene lost 3 bases, with 13 bases spanning the gap. Here the CDR3 DNA reads TGTGCCAGCAGCGTAGGGGGTACCCGCAGCTACGAGCAGTACTTC. This encodes CASSVGGTRSYEQYF.

The rearrangement links TRBV4-2 to TRBJ2-7; 12 nucleotides align to TRBD2. The V gene end was trimmed by 5 bases and the J gene end by 2 bases; junction bases not matched to a gene: 13. Germline V gives CDR1 LGHNA, CDR2 YNFKEQ. This CDR3 region has 18 residues. The CDR3: CASSSRTSGIAMAYEQYF. In nucleotides, the CDR3 is TGTGCCAGCAGCAGCCGGACTAGCGGGATCGCGATGGCCTACGAGCAGTACTTC.

The rearrangement joins TRBV7-2 to TRBJ2-1, with D tentatively TRBD1 (6 bases). The V end was cut by 4 bases, the J end by 4 bases, with 8 bases between. CDR3 size: 13 residues. The V gene's germline CDR1 is SGHTA and CDR2 FQGNSA. The CDR3 reads CASSSGQYNEQFF. CDR3 in DNA: TGTGCCAGCAGCTCCGGACAGTACAATGAGCAGTTCTTC.

The chain is built from TRBV13 and TRBJ2-7; 10 positions match TRBD1. CDR1 is PRHDT, CDR2 FYEKMQ, per germline (reference sequence). This CDR3 is 16 amino acids long. The V and J ends lost 3 bases and 0 bases, in that order; junction bases with no gene match: 5. The CDR3 loop reads CASSLERTGGSYEQYF. Here the CDR3 DNA reads TGTGCCAGCAGCTTGGAACGGACAGGGGGCTCCTACGAGCAGTACTTC.